This T cell receptor beta chain was profiled in a study of shared clonotypes between healthy human individuals. Sorted-subset replicate PCRs used around 0.2 ug DNA, approximately 27,000 T cell genomes. Profiling relied on immunoSEQ multiplex PCR, and the TCRdb table lists in-frame clones only, not all of them. The data show 1,500,000 or so clones, about 98.5% seen once. Concerning this clone: Its antigen is currently unknown.

The authors divided CD4+ cells into CD45RA+ naive and CD45RA-negative memory subsets. Study-level points and caveats: Though the depth was large, rarefaction showed that sorted-subset sequencing was incomplete.

This clonotype was sampled from a man in his thirties or forties in good health. Sequencing was carried out using naive CD4+ T cells sorted from blood. The subset is: CD45RA+ positively selected.

Here the CDR3 DNA reads TGTGCCAGCAGTTCACAGACTAGCTCTGGGGCCAACGTCCTGACTTTC. Its translation: CASSSQTSSGANVLTF. The V call is TRBV28, the J call TRBJ2-6; D possibly corresponds to TRBD2 (6 bases). Germline V gene lookup returns CDR1 MDHEN and CDR2 SYDVKM. The CDR3 has 16 amino acids. Trimming removed 4 bases from V and 0 bases from J, with 10 bases in between.